The 4 T cell receptor beta chains below were found in one sample sequenced in a study of T cell repertoires in cytomegalovirus infection (dated by TCRdb to the late 2010s). Explained via the paper, the treatment or condition label denotes: in vitro stimulation with specific CMV peptide epitopes to enrich CMV-specific T cells. These TCRs' antigens remain unknown. Sequenced using an Illumina HiSeq 1500. Clones were called with MiXCR by TCRdb after fastp trimmed the public reads at Q25, and only in-frame beta chains were retained. Records with the same CDR3 protein are collapsed into one entry carrying the most frequent genes and DNA. The sample table lists under 150,000 distinct CDR3 sequences, over 30% of them with a count of one. Together, the top ten hold 35% to 50% of the sample. This specimen was CD8+ T cells from cultured PBMCs, taken from culture after CMV antigen stimulation. The source of these receptors is a human donor in good health (CMV status not recorded). Some clones in this sample may be carry-over from other donors' samples.

The chain uses TRBV7-6 and TRBJ2-7; D may be TRBD2 (6 bases). This CDR3 spans 12 amino acids. CDR1 and CDR2 (germline): SGHVS, FNYEAQ. V lost 5 bases and J 5 bases, leaving 10 bases between the germline ends. CDR3 bases: TGTGCCAGCAGCCCGGGAGAGAACGAGCAGTACTTC. Amino acid sequence: CASSPGENEQYF.

The chain carries TRBV7-9 and TRBJ2-1, with 10 bases matching TRBD1. Trimming at V came to 2 bases and at J to 4 bases, leaving 5 bases not matched to a gene. Germline CDR1 and CDR2: SEHNR and FQNEAQ (reference sequence). The CDR3 contains 16 residues. CDR3 sequence: CASSLLTGGGYNEQFF. CDR3 DNA: TGTGCCAGCAGCTTATTGACAGGGGGCGGATACAATGAGCAGTTCTTC.

The chain recombines TRBV6-4 with TRBJ1-1; tentative D call: TRBD1 (5 bases). V was pared by 3 bases and J by 10 bases, with 18 bases between. Germline loops: CDR1 MRHNA, CDR2 SNTAGT. This CDR3 is 14 amino acids long. CDR3 in amino acids: CASSEVAGRASAFF. CDR3 DNA: TGTGCCAGCAGTGAAGTGGCGGGACGCGCGTCAGCTTTCTTT.

The CDR3 reads CASSYRTSEQETQYF. The DNA of the CDR3 is TGTGCCAGCAGCTATAGGACTAGCGAACAAGAGACCCAGTACTTC. The chain recombines TRBV13 with TRBJ2-5; TRBD2 aligns across 9 bases. CDR1 and CDR2 from the germline V gene are PRHDT and FYEKMQ (reference sequence). Trimming cost V 4 bases and J 2 bases; bases outside gene matches: 5. The CDR3 runs to 15 residues.